The 26 T cell receptor beta chains listed next were all sequenced from one sample in a study of T cells after yellow fever vaccination. TCRdb analysed the 5' RACE reads with MiXCR anew, one entry per CDR3 protein. The repertoire has 200,000 to 300,000 distinct CDR3 sequences, roughly 13% of them found once; the top ten carry 0.5% to 0.6%. The sample here was CD4+ T cells sorted from PBMCs, taken 45 days after the yellow fever booster vaccination. All receptors derive from a man aged 30 to 45 who received the YFV17D yellow fever vaccine.

This clonotype occurred a few times. The chain carries TRBV30 and TRBJ1-5; weak D call: TRBD1 (5 bases). The CDR3 length is 13 residues. Per the germline V gene, CDR1 is GTSNPN and CDR2 is SVGIG (reference sequence). V was clipped by 1 base and J by 4 bases, with 8 bases between them. CDR3 sequence reads: CAWSGGPNQPQHF. CDR3 in DNA: TGTGCCTGGAGTGGGGGCCCAAATCAGCCCCAGCATTTT.

V gene TRBV20-1 combines with J gene TRBJ2-1; D is unresolved. The CDR3 runs to 11 residues. V shed 7 bases and J shed 8 bases, with 12 bases lying between them. Germline assignment: CDR1 DFQATT and CDR2 SNEGSKA (reference sequence). CDR3 sequence: CSEEVRDEQFF. CDR3 DNA sequence: TGCAGTGAAGAGGTTAGGGATGAGCAGTTCTTC.

The V gene is TRBV30, the J gene TRBJ2-1; unclear D gene. CDR1 GTSNPN and CDR2 SVGIG come from the germline V gene (reference sequence). Trimming removed 4 bases from V and 10 bases from J, with 23 bases in between. CDR3 length: 15 amino acids. The CDR3 reads CAWNRRLMSSREQFF. CDR3 in DNA: TGTGCCTGGAACCGACGTCTCATGAGTTCCAGGGAGCAGTTCTTC.

This clonotype was seen a few times. The rearrangement links TRBV2 to TRBJ2-7; D possibly corresponds to TRBD1 (6 bases). The CDR3 has 14 amino acids. Germline lookup yields CDR1 SNHLY and CDR2 FYNNEI. Trimming stripped 4 bases from V and 2 bases from J, with 12 bases between. The CDR3 DNA sequence: TGTGCCAGCAGTGTCCCAGGGGCGGCCTACGAGCAGTACTTC. Translated: CASSVPGAAYEQYF. Full variable domain (rest looked up from reference TRBV2 and TRBJ2-7): EPEVTQTPSHQVTQMGQEVILRCVPISNHLYFYWYRQILGQKVEFLVSFYNNEISEKSEIFDDQFSVERPDGSNFTLKIRSTKLEDSAMYFCASSVPGAAYEQYFGPGTRLTVT.

This clonotype showed up many times. The rearrangement uses TRBV15 and TRBJ2-3; TRBD2 aligns across 7 bases. After removal of 3 bases from V and 2 bases from J, the junction contained 8 bases not matched to a gene. Looked up from germline, CDR1 is LNHNV and CDR2 is YYDKDF (reference sequence). There are 16 residues in the CDR3. In DNA, the CDR3 is TGTGCCACCAGCAGCCGGGACTATAGGATCACAGATACGCAGTATTTT. Its protein is CATSSRDYRITDTQYF.

This chain uses TRBV24-1 with TRBJ2-5; 8 bases map to TRBD1. From germline, CDR1 is KGHDR and CDR2 SFDVKD. The length of the CDR3 is 14 residues. V lost 5 bases, J lost 1 base, and 2 bases stayed unmatched. Here the CDR3 DNA reads TGTGCCACCAGTGGGACAGGGCTCCAAGAGACCCAGTACTTC. Protein: CATSGTGLQETQYF.

This clonotype came up a few times. The chain is built from TRBV5-1 and TRBJ1-2; the D is unclear. The CDR3 length is 14 residues. CDR1 is SGHRS, CDR2 YFSETQ, per germline. Trimming stripped 4 bases from V and 5 bases from J, with 15 bases between. CDR3 bases: TGCGCCAGCAGCCTGGACGGTCGGAATTATGGCTACACCTTC. Protein sequence: CASSLDGRNYGYTF.

The chain links TRBV18 to TRBJ2-7; D possibly corresponds to TRBD2 (5 bases). With 2 bases removed from V and 5 bases from J, the gap between germline ends came to 13 bases. The CDR3 runs 14 residues. The germline gives CDR1 KGHSH, CDR2 LQKENI. The CDR3 region is CASSPDTGLHEQYF. The CDR3 DNA is TGTGCCAGCTCACCAGATACGGGGTTGCACGAGCAGTACTTC.

This clonotype showed up just a few times. This chain links TRBV19 with TRBJ2-7; D not certain. The CDR3 covers 15 residues. Trimming took off 3 bases at V and 3 bases at J, with 15 bases between the two ends. CDR1 is LNHDA, CDR2 SQIVND, per germline (reference sequence). CDR3: CASSIADQAYYEQYF. The DNA for the CDR3 is TGTGCCAGTAGTATCGCGGACCAGGCCTACTACGAGCAGTACTTC.

There are a few counts of this clonotype. The chain has TRBV6-2 or TRBV6-3 and TRBJ2-1; D assignment may be TRBD1 or TRBD2 (6 bases each). The length of the CDR3 is 17 residues. The V and J ends lost 0 bases and 2 bases respectively, with 14 bases between them. Germline CDR1 and CDR2: MNHEY and SVGEGT. CDR3 in DNA: TGTGCCAGCAGTTACTCAGGGGGGAGCCCCCCCTACAATGAGCAGTTCTTC. Translation gives CASSYSGGSPPYNEQFF.

This clonotype was seen more than once but under ten times. The rearrangement uses TRBV9 and TRBJ2-3, with TRBD2 identical over 8 bases. The CDR3 totals 15 residues. CDR1 is SGDLS, CDR2 YYNGEE, per germline. V shed 2 bases, J shed 4 bases, and the junction held 6 bases outside the gene matches. The CDR3 sequence is CASSVGLAPPDTQYF. CDR3 coding DNA: TGTGCCAGCAGCGTCGGACTAGCCCCCCCAGATACGCAGTATTTT.

This clonotype was seen more than once but under ten times. The chain joins TRBV6-2 or TRBV6-3 to TRBJ2-2; D could derive from TRBD1 or TRBD2 (6 bases each). The germline CDR1 and CDR2 sequences are MNHEY and SVGEGT. CDR3 size: 15 residues. The V and J ends lost 6 bases and 4 bases respectively, with 15 bases between them. CDR3 DNA sequence: TGTGCCAGCAGCCCCGCAGGAGGGGGCACCGGGGAGCTGTTTTTT. This sequence encodes CASSPAGGGTGELFF.

The J gene is TRBJ2-7, the V gene TRBV20-1; 7 bases fit TRBD1. Germline lookup yields CDR1 DFQATT and CDR2 SNEGSKA (reference sequence). The length of the CDR3 is 14 residues. V lost 2 bases to trimming and J lost 1 base; unmatched junction nucleotides: 5. The CDR3 DNA follows: TGCAGTGCTAGAAAAGGACAGGCTTCCTACGAGCAGTACTTC. It translates to CSARKGQASYEQYF.

This clonotype was counted only a few times. The conserved phenylalanine or tryptophan is not found at the CDR3 terminus, so this likely reflects a read error. The DNA is left out, because the CDR3 cannot be placed on it with certainty; the CDR3 is given as TCRdb lists it. The rearrangement uses TRBV24-1 and TRBJ2-1. The CDR3 length is 10 residues, termini included. From germline, CDR1 is KGHDR and CDR2 SFDVKD. CDR3 sequence: CATSDLPSAV.

This clonotype was seen a few times. The rearrangement joins TRBV10-3 to TRBJ2-1, with a weak D call TRBD1 (5 bases). CDR1 is ENHRY, CDR2 SYGVKD, per germline. Trimming cost V 4 bases and J 7 bases, with 11 bases left between them. The CDR3 is 13 amino acids. CDR3 protein: CAISGQGKNEQFF. CDR3 bases: TGTGCCATCAGTGGGCAGGGAAAGAATGAGCAGTTCTTC.

In this sample, this clonotype turned up a few times. The V call is TRBV7-3, the J call TRBJ2-1, with D perhaps matching TRBD1 or TRBD2 (5 bases each). CDR1 SGHTA and CDR2 FQGTGA come from the germline V gene. V shed 3 bases and J shed 6 bases, with 15 bases lying between them. This CDR3 has 15 residues. The CDR3 reads CASSLGRPEANEQFF. For the CDR3, the DNA is TGTGCCAGCAGCTTGGGACGGCCAGAGGCCAATGAGCAGTTCTTC.

In this sample, this clonotype turned up a few times. The chain combines TRBV5-1 with TRBJ2-7, with 14 bases that match TRBD2. V dropped 4 bases and J dropped 7; count of bases not matched to a gene: 10. The CDR3 has 16 amino acids. Germline V gives CDR1 SGHRS, CDR2 YFSETQ. This chain's CDR3 is CASSPGLAGAQVEQYF. The CDR3 coding sequence is TGCGCCAGCAGCCCGGGACTAGCGGGAGCTCAGGTAGAGCAGTACTTC.

This clonotype was counted only a few times. V is TRBV10-3 and J is TRBJ2-5; D call uncertain. Per the germline V gene, CDR1 is ENHRY and CDR2 is SYGVKD. This CDR3 is 12 amino acids long. V gave up 10 bases and J gave up 5 bases, with 14 bases separating them. As DNA, the CDR3 is TGTGCCAGCGCAGCCGTCGAGGAGACCCAGTACTTC. Residues: CASAAVEETQYF.

This clonotype appeared many times. The V call is TRBV20-1, the J call TRBJ1-6; no definite D call. The V end lost 3 bases, the J end lost 0 bases, and 9 bases lay between the germline ends. The germline V gene has CDR1 DFQATT and CDR2 SNEGSKA (reference sequence). The CDR3 runs 15 residues. CDR3 DNA: TGCAGTGCTAGTCCTGGGAGCTCCTATAATTCACCCCTCCACTTT. Its translation is CSASPGSSYNSPLHF.

The chain uses TRBV4-3 and TRBJ2-4; maybe TRBD1 (5 bases). Germline V gene lookup returns CDR1 LGHNA and CDR2 YSLEER. V was cut by 0 bases and J by 4 bases, with 13 bases left in between. There are 16 residues in the CDR3. CDR3 coding DNA: TGCGCCAGCAGCCAAGATCCAGGCAGGGATAAAAACATTCAGTACTTC. Translated, it gives CASSQDPGRDKNIQYF.

This clonotype was seen only once. This chain uses TRBV10-3 with TRBJ2-7; the D gene is possibly TRBD2 (6 bases). This CDR3 has 14 residues. The V gene lost 6 bases and the J gene lost 7 bases, with 19 bases spanning the gap. The germline V gene encodes CDR1 ENHRY and CDR2 SYGVKD. In nucleotides, the CDR3 is TGTGCCATCAGGAGGGGCGCGGGAAATCAAGAGCAGTACTTC. Protein: CAIRRGAGNQEQYF.

There are many counts of this clonotype. This rearrangement joins TRBV5-1 to TRBJ2-1; the D gene is possibly TRBD2 (6 bases). The CDR3 length is 15 residues. V was trimmed by 4 bases and J by 3 bases, leaving 14 bases between them. In germline, CDR1 is SGHRS, CDR2 YFSETQ. For the CDR3, the DNA is TGCGCCAGCAGCGCTTTGGGCGGGGACTACAATGAGCAGTTCTTC. This sequence encodes CASSALGGDYNEQFF.

This clonotype has a handful of counts. The chain carries TRBV20-1 and TRBJ2-7; TRBD2 matches at 11 bases. The V and J ends lost 4 bases and 2 bases, in that order; junction bases with no gene match: 7. The CDR3 extends over 15 amino acids. Germline CDR1 and CDR2: DFQATT and SNEGSKA (reference sequence). The CDR3 bases are TGCAGTGCTAATTTACCGGGACTAGCGGCCTACGAGCAGTACTTC. Protein sequence: CSANLPGLAAYEQYF.

In this sample, this clonotype turned up a few times. CDR3 region: CASSPDLGYGYTF. The CDR3 nucleotides read TGTGCCAGCAGCCCGGATCTGGGCTATGGCTACACCTTC. The chain uses TRBV2 and TRBJ1-2; D is unclear. CDR1 is SNHLY, CDR2 FYNNEI, per germline. Deletions cut 6 bases from V and 4 bases from J, with 12 bases between. The CDR3 covers 13 residues.

This clonotype has just a few counts. The chain links TRBV6-1 to TRBJ2-1; D call uncertain. The V end lost 7 bases, the J end lost 0 bases, and 13 bases lay between the germline ends. Germline assignment: CDR1 MNHNS and CDR2 SASEGT. This CDR3 comprises 15 residues. DNA for the CDR3: TGTGCCAGCACCATGACACCGAGCTCCTACAATGAGCAGTTCTTC. Translating gives CASTMTPSSYNEQFF.

V and J are TRBV7-9 and TRBJ2-1; the match to TRBD2 covers 9 bases. With V trimmed by 5 bases and J by 4 bases, 6 bases remained unmatched. This CDR3 contains 15 residues. Germline V gene data show CDR1 as SEHNR and CDR2 as FQNEAQ (reference sequence). The CDR3 nucleotides read TGTGCCAGCAGCCAGGGTAGCGGGAGATACAATGAGCAGTTCTTC. This translates into CASSQGSGRYNEQFF.